The clone carrying this T cell receptor beta chain was detected only a few times. The target antigen is unknown. The record originates from a study of T cells after posttransplantation cyclophosphamide. A marrow graft followed busulfan-fludarabine conditioning, with cyclophosphamide on days +3 and +4. The study, taken as a whole, reports: Blood and skin or GI T cell repertoires showed limited TRB overlap. Recipient CMV seropositivity and CMV reactivation strongly tracked TRB clonality. Donor CD8+ memory clones often dominated recipient blood repertoires at later times.

Here immunoSEQ multiplex PCR was the method, and the copy in TCRdb shows in-frame clones only, minus some. The sample lists roughly 2,200 clones, roughly 69% occurring once. CDR1 is GTSNPN and CDR2 is SVGIG in the germline V gene (reference sequence). V was pared by 2 bases and J by 2 bases, with 7 bases between. The CDR3 is 14 residues long. This material consisted of PBMCs, taken after allogeneic stem cell transplant with posttransplant cyclophosphamide. V gene TRBV30 combines with J gene TRBJ2-6; D is unresolved. The receptor comes from a male patient between 55 and 70 years old who received an allogeneic stem cell transplant from a related donor and was CMV-positive. Part of the T cell pool may stem from the graft donor. The CDR3 nucleotides are TGTGCCTGGAGTAGACTGGCTGGGGCCAACGTCCTGACTTTC. Translation: CAWSRLAGANVLTF. Filled out from reference TRBV30 and TRBJ2-6, the complete variable domain reads SQTIHQWPATLVQPVGSPLSLECTVEGTSNPNLYWYRQAAGRGLQLLFYSVGIGQISSEVPQNLSASRPQDRQFILSSKKLLLSDSGFYLCAWSRLAGANVLTFGAGSRLTVL.